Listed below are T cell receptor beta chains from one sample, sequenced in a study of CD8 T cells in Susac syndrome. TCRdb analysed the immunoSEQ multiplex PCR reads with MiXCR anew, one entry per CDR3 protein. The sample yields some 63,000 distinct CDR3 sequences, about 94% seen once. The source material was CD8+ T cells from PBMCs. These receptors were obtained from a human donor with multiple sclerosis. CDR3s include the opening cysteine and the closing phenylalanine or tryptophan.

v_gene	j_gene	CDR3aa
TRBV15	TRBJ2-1	CATSRSLELAGEGNEQFF
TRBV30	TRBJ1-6	CAWSGNSPLHF
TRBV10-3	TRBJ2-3	CAISESRTGTDTQYF
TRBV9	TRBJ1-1	CASSVGGANTEAFF
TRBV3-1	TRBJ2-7	CASSRDTSGSYEQYF
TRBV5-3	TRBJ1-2	CARSLVSGQGSYGYTF
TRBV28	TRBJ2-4	CASSLWGSGNIQYF
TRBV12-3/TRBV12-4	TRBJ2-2	CASSLGTGELFF
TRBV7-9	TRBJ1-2	CASSTSDGYTF
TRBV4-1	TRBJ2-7	CASSQDIGDYEQYF
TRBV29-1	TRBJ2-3	CSVASGTTRTDTQYF
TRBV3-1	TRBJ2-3	CASSQEQAGSTDTQYF
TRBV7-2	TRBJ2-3	CASSPPAGADTQYF
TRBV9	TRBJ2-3	CASSVEGTSFLRTDTQYF
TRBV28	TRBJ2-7	CATRTSRVSSYEQYF
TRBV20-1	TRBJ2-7	CSARDVREAVDSPYEQYF
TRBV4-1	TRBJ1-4	CASSQAQLNEKLFF
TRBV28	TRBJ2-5	CASSEDRGETQYF
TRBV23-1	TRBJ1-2	CASSQWWEDRYTF
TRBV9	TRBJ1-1	CASSGDRHNTEAFF
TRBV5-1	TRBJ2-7	CASSLDGYEQYF
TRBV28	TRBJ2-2	CASSLGGAAGELFF
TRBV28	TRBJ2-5	CASSFFVTLGGETQYF
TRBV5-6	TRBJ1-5	CASSSRNQPQHF
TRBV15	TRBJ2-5	CATSRRQAQETQYF
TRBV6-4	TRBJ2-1	CASSEVASSGNEQFF
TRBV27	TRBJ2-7	CASSRQPTYEQYF
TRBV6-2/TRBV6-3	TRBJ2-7	CASSLTGFEQYF
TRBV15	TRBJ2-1	CATSSGTVSWNEQFF
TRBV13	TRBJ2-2	CASRPSSGSTTGELFF
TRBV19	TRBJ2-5	CASSILGQGKETQYF
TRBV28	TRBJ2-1	CASSSSGEQFF
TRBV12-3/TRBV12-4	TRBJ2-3	CASSLVGTRWDTQYF
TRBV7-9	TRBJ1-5	CASSPPGGGTQPQHF
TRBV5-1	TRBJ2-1	CASAGQFGNEQFF
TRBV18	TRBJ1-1	CASSLDRGTEAFF
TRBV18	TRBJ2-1	CASSPPGAGGENEQFF
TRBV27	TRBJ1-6	CASSPPAEVNSPLHF
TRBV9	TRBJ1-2	CASRPGQGIGYGYTF
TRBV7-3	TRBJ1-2	CASSPGVGYGYTF
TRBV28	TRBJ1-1	CASSPGNTEAFF
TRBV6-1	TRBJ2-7	CASSGDSSYEQYF
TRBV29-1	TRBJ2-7	CSVESEFSYEQYF
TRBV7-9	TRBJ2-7	CASSPPRGYEQYF
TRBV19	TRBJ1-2	CASQSGAVYGYTF
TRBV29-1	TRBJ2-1	CSVLTSGRANEQFF
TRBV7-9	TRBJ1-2	CASSAVTAQDGYTF
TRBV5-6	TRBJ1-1	CASSLGQGAWTEAFF
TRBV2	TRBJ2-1	CASSEGRTYDNEQFF
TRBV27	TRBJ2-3	CASSWGEVTDTQYF
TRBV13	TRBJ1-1	CASGPWGGGNTEAFF
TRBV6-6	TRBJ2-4	CASSPGLVLAYNIQYF
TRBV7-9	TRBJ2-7	CASTLMGTYEQYF